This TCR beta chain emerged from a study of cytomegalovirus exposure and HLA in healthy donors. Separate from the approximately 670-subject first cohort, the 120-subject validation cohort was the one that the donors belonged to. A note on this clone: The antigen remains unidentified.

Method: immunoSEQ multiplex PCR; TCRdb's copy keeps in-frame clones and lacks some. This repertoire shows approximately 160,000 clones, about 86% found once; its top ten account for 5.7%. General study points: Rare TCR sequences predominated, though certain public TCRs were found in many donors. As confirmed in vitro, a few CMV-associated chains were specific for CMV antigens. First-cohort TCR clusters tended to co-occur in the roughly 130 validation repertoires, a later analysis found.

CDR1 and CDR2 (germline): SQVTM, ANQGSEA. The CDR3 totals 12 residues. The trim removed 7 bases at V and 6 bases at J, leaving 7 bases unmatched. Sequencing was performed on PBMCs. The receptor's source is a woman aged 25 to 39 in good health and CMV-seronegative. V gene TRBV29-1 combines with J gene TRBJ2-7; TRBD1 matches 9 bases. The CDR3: CSARDRVLEQYF. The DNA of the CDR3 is TGCAGCGCCCGGGACAGGGTTCTCGAGCAGTACTTC.